This T cell receptor beta chain was sequenced in a study of blood T cell repertoires in COVID-19. This CDR3 has 13 residues. Germline CDR1 is MNHEY and CDR2 is SMNVEV (reference sequence). Trimming removed 8 bases from V and 6 bases from J, with 14 bases in between. Data came from immunoSEQ multiplex PCR; TCRdb stores just in-frame clones and leaves some out. This sample has over 60,000 clones, with about 80% found just once. The sample comprised peripheral blood. The genes are TRBV27 and TRBJ1-5, with D unresolved. The receptor was isolated from a human donor in a cohort sampled during active COVID-19. DNA for the CDR3: TGTGCCAGCGGCCCCGCGGGCAGTCAGCCCCAGCATTTT. Its protein product is CASGPAGSQPQHF.